This T cell receptor (beta chain) was identified during a study of cytomegalovirus exposure and HLA in healthy donors. CDR3 length: 11 amino acids. V was trimmed by 3 bases and J by 15 bases, leaving 15 bases between them. Germline V lookup: CDR1 DFQATT, CDR2 SNEGSKA (reference sequence). Generated by immunoSEQ multiplex PCR, the TCRdb table keeps only in-frame clones and is missing some. In the table there are roughly 52,000 clones, around 90% of which are singletons. This chain joins TRBV20-1 and TRBJ2-1; D ambiguous. The sample was PBMCs. The sequence was collected from a man aged 18 to 29 in good health and CMV-seronegative. The CDR3 coding sequence is TGCAGTGCTAGCAGTGCTAGAGATCCGTTCTTC. It encodes CSASSARDPFF.